This is a list of T cell receptor beta chains from one sample in a study of beta chain features in type 1 diabetes. Some clones are missing from TCRdb's copy, which holds only in-frame ones; the method was immunoSEQ multiplex PCR. Found here are some 250,000 clones, approximately 15% of them singletons; the top ten hold about 0.019%. Sequencing was performed on naive CD4+ T cells from blood. The receptors shown here come from a man aged 25 to 45 with type 1 diabetes. Each CDR3 is given with its conserved first and last residue. The D gene is left open where the match is weak. Expanded clones get a size class; other rows say once, few or many, or leave the size out.

CDR3nt,CDR3aa,abundance,j_gene,v_gene,d_gene
TGTGCCAGCAGCTCTCGCACAGGGGGCAGTTTTGGCTACACCTTC,CASSSRTGGSFGYTF,NA,TRBJ1-2,TRBV5-4,TRBD1
TGTGCCATCAGTGAGTCTGGTCGTGCTAGCGGGTACGAGCAGTACTTC,CAISESGRASGYEQYF,few,TRBJ2-7,TRBV10-3,TRBD2
TGCAGCGTTGGACAGACAGGGGTCACCGGGGAGCTGTTTTTT,CSVGQTGVTGELFF,NA,TRBJ2-2,TRBV29-1,TRBD1
TGCAGCGTACGGACGGGAGCGGCCCAGTACTTC,CSVRTGAAQYF,few,TRBJ2-5,TRBV29-1,NA
TGTGCCTGGGGACAGGGGGCGGACACTGAAGCTTTCTTT,CAWGQGADTEAFF,NA,TRBJ1-1,TRBV30,TRBD1
TGCAGCGTTAGCGGTAGCAATCAGCCCCAGCATTTT,CSVSGSNQPQHF,few,TRBJ1-5,TRBV29-1,NA
TGTGCCACCAGCAGAGATCGGGGGCTAGCGGGGTCTCTCTCCTACAATGAGCAGTTCTTC,CATSRDRGLAGSLSYNEQFF,few,TRBJ2-1,TRBV15,TRBD2
TGTGCCAGCAGCTTGGGTGGGGGGAATCAGCCCCAGCATTTT,CASSLGGGNQPQHF,few,TRBJ1-5,TRBV5-4,NA
TGTGCCACTGGCCGCGGGGTCGACGAACTGTTTTTT,CATGRGVDELFF,NA,TRBJ1-4,TRBV10-3,NA
TGCAGCGCTAGGGACAGGGGCCCTGAGGGCTACACCTTC,CSARDRGPEGYTF,NA,TRBJ1-2,TRBV29-1,TRBD1
TGTGCCAGCAGCGTAGACCCGGCAGAGGCGGAGTCCTTC,CASSVDPAEAESF,NA,TRBJ1-2,TRBV9,NA
TGTGCCAGCAGCTTACCGGGACAGGGCCCCTATGGCTACACCTTC,CASSLPGQGPYGYTF,few,TRBJ1-2,TRBV5-4,TRBD1
TGTGCCTGGATTCAGCCCGGGACAGACTATGGCTACACCTTC,CAWIQPGTDYGYTF,few,TRBJ1-2,TRBV30,TRBD1
TGTGCCAGCAGTTACTCGCGAACTACTGAAGCTTTCTTT,CASSYSRTTEAFF,few,TRBJ1-1,TRBV6-5,NA
TGTGCCAGCAGTTTGGGGACAGGGAATAGCAATCAGCCCCAGCATTTT,CASSLGTGNSNQPQHF,NA,TRBJ1-5,TRBV27,TRBD1
TGTGCCAGCTCCTCCGGGACAGGGGAAGAGACCCAGTACTTC,CASSSGTGEETQYF,NA,TRBJ2-5,TRBV18,TRBD1
TGCGCCAGGGTGGCTAGCGGGACCTCTCAAGAGACCCAGTACTTC,CARVASGTSQETQYF,NA,TRBJ2-5,TRBV4-1,TRBD2
TGTGCCAGCAGCAAATTTGGACTAGCGGGAGTAAATGAGCAGTTCTTC,CASSKFGLAGVNEQFF,few,TRBJ2-1,TRBV27,TRBD2
TGTGCCAGCAGTACAGGGGACTCACCCCTCCACTTT,CASSTGDSPLHF,few,TRBJ1-6,TRBV6-5,TRBD1
TGTGCCAGCGCTACAGGGGGCGCAACTGGGGCCAACGTCCTGACTTTC,CASATGGATGANVLTF,few,TRBJ2-6,TRBV19,TRBD1
TGCAGCGTTCACCGACAGGGAGACACTGAAGCTTTCTTT,CSVHRQGDTEAFF,few,TRBJ1-1,TRBV29-1,TRBD1
TGTGCCAGCAGTCAAGTAGCGGGGGGGCCAGATACGCAGTATTTT,CASSQVAGGPDTQYF,NA,TRBJ2-3,TRBV7-9,TRBD2
TGTGCCAGCAGTGGGACAGGCTCTGGAAACACCATATATTTT,CASSGTGSGNTIYF,few,TRBJ1-3,TRBV2,TRBD1
TGCGCCAGCAGCCCCGCCGCAGGGGGGAACACTGAAGCTTTCTTT,CASSPAAGGNTEAFF,few,TRBJ1-1,TRBV5-1,TRBD1
TGTGCCATCAGACCCGGACAGGGAGGGGAGACCCAGTACTTC,CAIRPGQGGETQYF,few,TRBJ2-5,TRBV10-3,NA
TGTGCCAGCAGTGGCCTAGCGGCTTCCTACGAGCAGTACTTC,CASSGLAASYEQYF,NA,TRBJ2-7,TRBV7-2,TRBD2
TGTGCCAGCAGACCTGGGACAGGGGGCCAGCCCCAGCATTTT,CASRPGTGGQPQHF,few,TRBJ1-5,TRBV6-1,TRBD1
TGCGCCAGCAGAGGCCGGGACAGGGCCTACAATGAGCAGTTCTTC,CASRGRDRAYNEQFF,NA,TRBJ2-1,TRBV5-1,TRBD1
TGTGCCAGCAGCCAGGGGTATAGCAATCAGCCCCAGCATTTT,CASSQGYSNQPQHF,NA,TRBJ1-5,TRBV7-9,NA
TGTGCCAGCAGCCCCGGGATTCGGAACACTGAAGCTTTCTTT,CASSPGIRNTEAFF,NA,TRBJ1-1,TRBV6-5,NA